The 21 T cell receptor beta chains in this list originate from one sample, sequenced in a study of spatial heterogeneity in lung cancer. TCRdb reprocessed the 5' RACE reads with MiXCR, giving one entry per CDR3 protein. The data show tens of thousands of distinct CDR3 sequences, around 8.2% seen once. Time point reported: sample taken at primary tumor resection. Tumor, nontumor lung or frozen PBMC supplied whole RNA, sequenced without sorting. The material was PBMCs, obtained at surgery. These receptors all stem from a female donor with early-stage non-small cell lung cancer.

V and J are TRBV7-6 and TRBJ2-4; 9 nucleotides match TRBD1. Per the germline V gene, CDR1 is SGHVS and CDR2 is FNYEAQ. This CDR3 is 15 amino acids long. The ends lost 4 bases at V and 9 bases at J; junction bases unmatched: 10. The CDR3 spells CASSYRQGGDVIQYF. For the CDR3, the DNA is TGTGCCAGCAGCTACCGACAGGGGGGGGATGTCATTCAGTACTTC.

CDR3 coding DNA: TGTGCCAGCAGCTCGACGGGCCTTAGGGGCAATCAGCCCCAGCATTTT. It yields the protein CASSSTGLRGNQPQHF. The genes are TRBV7-8 and TRBJ1-5; D gene ambiguous. Between the trimmed V and J ends, which lost 4 bases and 2 bases, there was a span of 15 bases. There are 16 residues in the CDR3. Germline V lookup: CDR1 SGHVS, CDR2 FQNEAQ.

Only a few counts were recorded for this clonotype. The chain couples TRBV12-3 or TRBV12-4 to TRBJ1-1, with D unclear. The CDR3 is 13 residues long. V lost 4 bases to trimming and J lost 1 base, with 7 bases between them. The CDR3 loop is CASSSSENTEAFF. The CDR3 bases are TGTGCCAGCAGTTCCAGCGAGAACACTGAAGCTTTCTTT.

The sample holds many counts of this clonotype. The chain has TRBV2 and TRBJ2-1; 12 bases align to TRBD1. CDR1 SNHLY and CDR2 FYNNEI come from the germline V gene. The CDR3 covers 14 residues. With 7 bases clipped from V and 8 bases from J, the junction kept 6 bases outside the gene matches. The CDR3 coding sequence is TGTGCCAGCAACGGGGACAGGGGGCGCGATGAGCAGTTCTTC. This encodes CASNGDRGRDEQFF.

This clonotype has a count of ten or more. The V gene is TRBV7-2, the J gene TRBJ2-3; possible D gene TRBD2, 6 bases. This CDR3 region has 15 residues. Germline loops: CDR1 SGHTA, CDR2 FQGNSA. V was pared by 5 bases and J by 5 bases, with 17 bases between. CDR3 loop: CASSARLGGKDTQYF. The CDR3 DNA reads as TGTGCCAGCAGCGCCAGACTAGGCGGGAAAGATACGCAGTATTTT.

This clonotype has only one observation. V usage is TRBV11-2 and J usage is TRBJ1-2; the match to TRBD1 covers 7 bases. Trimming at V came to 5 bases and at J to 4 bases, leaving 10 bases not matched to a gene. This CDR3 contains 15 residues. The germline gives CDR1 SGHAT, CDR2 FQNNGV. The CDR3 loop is CASSPDRTSTYGYTF. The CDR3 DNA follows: TGTGCCAGCAGCCCGGACAGGACTTCGACCTATGGCTACACCTTC. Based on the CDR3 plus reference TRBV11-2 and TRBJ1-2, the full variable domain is EAGVAQSPRYKIIEKRQSVAFWCNPISGHATLYWYQQILGQGPKLLIQFQNNGVVDDSQLPKDRFSAERLKGVDSTLKIQPAKLEDSAVYLCASSPDRTSTYGYTFGSGTRLTVV.

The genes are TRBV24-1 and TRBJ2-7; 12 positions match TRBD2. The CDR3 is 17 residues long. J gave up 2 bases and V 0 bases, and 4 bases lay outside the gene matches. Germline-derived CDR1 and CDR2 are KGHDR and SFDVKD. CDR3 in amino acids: CATSDLSGLAGTYEQYV. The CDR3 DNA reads TGTGCCACCAGTGATTTGAGCGGACTAGCGGGGACCTACGAGCAGTACGTC.

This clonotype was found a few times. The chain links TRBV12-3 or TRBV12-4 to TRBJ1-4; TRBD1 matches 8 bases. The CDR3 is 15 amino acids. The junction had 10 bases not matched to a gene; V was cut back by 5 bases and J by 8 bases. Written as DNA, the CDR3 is TGTGCCAGCAGTCCCCCGGGACAGGTTGTGGAAAAACTGTTTTTT. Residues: CASSPPGQVVEKLFF.

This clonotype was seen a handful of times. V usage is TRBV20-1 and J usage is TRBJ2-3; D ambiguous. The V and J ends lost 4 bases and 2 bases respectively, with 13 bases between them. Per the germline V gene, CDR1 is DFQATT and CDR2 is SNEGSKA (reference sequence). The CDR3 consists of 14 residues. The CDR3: CSATIVPHTDTQYF. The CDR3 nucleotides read TGCAGTGCTACCATCGTTCCACACACAGATACGCAGTATTTT.

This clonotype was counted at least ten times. The CDR3 nucleotides read TGTGCCAGCAGCCCCGGGACAGTTGATGGCTACACCTTC. Amino acid sequence: CASSPGTVDGYTF. The chain combines TRBV7-3 with TRBJ1-2; 7 bases align to TRBD1. Germline assignment: CDR1 SGHTA and CDR2 FQGTGA. CDR3 length: 13 amino acids. The J segment lost 6 bases and the V segment lost 5 bases, leaving 6 bases of the junction unmatched.

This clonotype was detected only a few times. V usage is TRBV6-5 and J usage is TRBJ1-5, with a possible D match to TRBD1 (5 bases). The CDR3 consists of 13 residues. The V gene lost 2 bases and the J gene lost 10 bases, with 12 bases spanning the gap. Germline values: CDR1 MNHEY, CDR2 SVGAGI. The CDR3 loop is CASSYDSLAPQHF. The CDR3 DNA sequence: TGTGCCAGCAGTTACGACAGCCTAGCACCCCAGCATTTT.

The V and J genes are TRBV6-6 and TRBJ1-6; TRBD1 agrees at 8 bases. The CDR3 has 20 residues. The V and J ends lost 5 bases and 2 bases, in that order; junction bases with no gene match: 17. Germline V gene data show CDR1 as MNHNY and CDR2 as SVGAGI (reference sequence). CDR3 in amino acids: CASSPARQGKAQTYNSPLHF. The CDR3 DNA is TGTGCCAGCAGTCCCGCCCGACAGGGGAAAGCTCAAACCTATAATTCACCCCTCCACTTT.

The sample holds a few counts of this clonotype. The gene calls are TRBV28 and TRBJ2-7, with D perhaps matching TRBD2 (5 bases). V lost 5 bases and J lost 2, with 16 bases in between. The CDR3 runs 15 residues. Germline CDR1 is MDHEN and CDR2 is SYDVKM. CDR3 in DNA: TGTGCCAGCAGTCCACCTCCGGGAAGCACCTACGAGCAGTACGTC. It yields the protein CASSPPPGSTYEQYV.

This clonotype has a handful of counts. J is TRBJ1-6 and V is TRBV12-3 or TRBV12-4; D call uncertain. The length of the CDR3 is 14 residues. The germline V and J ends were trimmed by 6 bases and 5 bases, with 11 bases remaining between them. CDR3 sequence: CASSPIGHNSPLHF. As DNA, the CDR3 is TGTGCCAGCAGCCCGATCGGGCATAATTCACCCCTCCACTTT.

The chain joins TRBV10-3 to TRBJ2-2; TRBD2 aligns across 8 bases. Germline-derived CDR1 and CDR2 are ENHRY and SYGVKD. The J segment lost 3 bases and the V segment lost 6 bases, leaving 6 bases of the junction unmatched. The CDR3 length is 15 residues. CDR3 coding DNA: TGTGCCATCAGCCCCGCGGGAGGCGACACCGGGGAGCTGTTTTTT. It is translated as CAISPAGGDTGELFF.

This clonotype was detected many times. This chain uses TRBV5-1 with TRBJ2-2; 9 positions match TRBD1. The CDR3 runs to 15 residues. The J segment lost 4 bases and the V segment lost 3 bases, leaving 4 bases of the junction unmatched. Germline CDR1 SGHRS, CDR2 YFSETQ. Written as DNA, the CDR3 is TGCGCCAGCAGCTCCGGGACAGGGCGCACCGGGGAGCTGTTTTTT. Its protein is CASSSGTGRTGELFF.

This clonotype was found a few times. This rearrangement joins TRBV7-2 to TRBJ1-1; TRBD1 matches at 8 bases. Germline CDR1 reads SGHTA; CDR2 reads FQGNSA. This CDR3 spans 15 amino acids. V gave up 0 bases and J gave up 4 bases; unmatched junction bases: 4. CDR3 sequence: CASSLAPTGGTEAFF. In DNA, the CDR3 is TGTGCCAGCAGCTTAGCTCCTACAGGGGGCACTGAAGCTTTCTTT.

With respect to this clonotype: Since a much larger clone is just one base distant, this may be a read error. The CDR3 bases are TGCAGTGCTAGACTGAGAGGTGCCTACAATGAGCAGTACTTC. Its protein product is CSARLRGAYNEQYF. V is TRBV20-1 and J is TRBJ2-1; no definite D call. The better agreement between TRBJ2-7 and the DNA end casts doubt on the J call. CDR1 is DFQATT and CDR2 is SNEGSKA in the germline V gene (reference sequence). This CDR3 contains 14 residues.

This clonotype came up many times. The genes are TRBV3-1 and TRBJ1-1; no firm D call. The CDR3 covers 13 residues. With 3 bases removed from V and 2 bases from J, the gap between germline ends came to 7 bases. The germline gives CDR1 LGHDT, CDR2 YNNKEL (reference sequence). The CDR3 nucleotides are TGTGCCAGCAGCCATGGGAGAAACACTGAAGCTTTCTTT. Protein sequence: CASSHGRNTEAFF.

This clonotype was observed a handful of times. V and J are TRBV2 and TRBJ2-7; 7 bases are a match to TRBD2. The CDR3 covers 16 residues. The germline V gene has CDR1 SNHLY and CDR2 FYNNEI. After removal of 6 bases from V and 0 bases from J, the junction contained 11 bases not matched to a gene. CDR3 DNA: TGTGCCAGCAGGGCCCGGGGGGTCGGGAGCTCCTACGAGCAGTACGTC. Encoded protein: CASRARGVGSSYEQYV.

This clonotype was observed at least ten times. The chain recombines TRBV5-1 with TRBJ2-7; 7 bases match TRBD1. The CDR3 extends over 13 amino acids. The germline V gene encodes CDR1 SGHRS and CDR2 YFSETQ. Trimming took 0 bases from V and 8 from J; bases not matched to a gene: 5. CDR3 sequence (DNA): TGCGCCAGCAGCTTGGTTACAGGGGAGAAGCAGTACGTC. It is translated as CASSLVTGEKQYV.